This T cell receptor beta chain was found in a study of blood T cell repertoires in COVID-19. Across the study: COVID-19 samples collected from the United States, Italy and Spain covered acute and convalescent phases. T cells, B-cell-depleted T cells, or PBMCs supplied cDNA or gDNA.

Original processing methods: How many nucleated cells were present was estimated from reference gene primer amplification. The data were produced by immunoSEQ multiplex PCR, yet TCRdb's version contains in-frame clones alone and is incomplete. V and J calls and clone size are given by that table; D and trimming were obtained from the DNA. The sample yields about 69,000 clones, over 70% seen once. The CDR3 extends over 12 amino acids. V was shortened by 4 bases and J by 3 bases, with 7 bases between the two germline ends. CDR1 and CDR2 (germline): DFQATT, SNEGSKA (reference sequence). V usage is TRBV20-1 and J usage is TRBJ1-3, with D maybe TRBD1 (5 bases). The sequencing input was peripheral blood. This TCR was sampled from a man aged 55 to 69 with acute or convalescent COVID-19. The CDR3 region has the DNA TGCAGTGCTATTGACAGTGGAAACACCATATATTTT. It codes for CSAIDSGNTIYF.